Here is one T cell receptor (beta chain) with its context. Its specificity is unknown. This sample was included in a study of radiotherapy plus CTLA-4 blockade in lung cancer. The wider study: Disease control was achieved by around 33% of patients, and objective responses by 18%.

TCRdb keeps only in-frame clones here, not all; method: immunoSEQ multiplex PCR. The repertoire has about 45,000 clones, roughly 60% of them found once; the top ten carry about 18%. Points from the study as a whole: Tumor-derived TCR clones expanded in blood after radiotherapy plus ipilimumab. Reports state that early shifts in blood T cell clones, with interferon-beta, best predicted response.

Each patient with chemo-refractory metastatic non-small-cell lung cancer was treated with focal radiation plus CTLA-4 blockade using ipilimumab. The clonotype was recovered from a human donor with non-small cell lung cancer who had a partial response to radiotherapy plus ipilimumab. The material was peripheral blood, obtained from a patient treated with radiotherapy plus ipilimumab.

CDR3 residues: CASSTGQPAIGYTF. DNA of the CDR3: TGTGCCAGTAGTACGGGACAGCCCGCTATAGGCTACACCTTC. This chain joins TRBV19 and TRBJ1-2, with 7 bases matching TRBD1. Per the germline V gene, CDR1 is LNHDA and CDR2 is SQIVND (reference sequence). The CDR3 has 14 amino acids. With V trimmed by 4 bases and J by 8 bases, 10 bases remained unmatched.